This entry is about one T cell receptor (beta chain). The antigen remains undetermined. The data derive from a study of CD8+ T cells in alopecia areata. Study results and caveats: Normal scalp showed lower clonality than lesional scalp, especially alopecia totalis/universalis. Among the top 100, expanded CD8+ clones, as well as scalp clonality, were significantly decreased by tofacitinib. Mouse data revealed clearer TCR sharing than patient data did, a gap possibly tied to HLA.

Once RNA had been extracted, it was reverse transcribed into cDNA to act as the sequencing template. Only in-frame clones appear in the TCRdb table, and some are missing; sequencing was by immunoSEQ multiplex PCR. This sample has 64,000 or so clones, with roughly 50% found just once. Treatment defined: oral pan-JAK inhibitor, 5-10 mg twice daily. There are 16 residues in the CDR3. Germline-derived CDR1 and CDR2 are LGHNA and YNFKEQ. V lost 1 base, J lost 4 bases, and 8 bases stayed unmatched. This specimen consisted of CD8+ T cells sorted from blood, obtained at approximately week 36, from a patient treated with tofacitinib. This clonotype was obtained from a human donor with alopecia areata. This chain connects TRBV4-2 to TRBJ2-7; TRBD1 agrees at 9 bases. CDR3 DNA: TGTGCCAGCAGCCAAGCTCTACAGGGGGCCGCGTACGAGCAGTACTTC. The encoded protein is CASSQALQGAAYEQYF.